This TCR beta chain was documented in a study of identical twins. General study points: Cross-sectional statistics underpinned the conclusions; the same donors were not followed. Where out-of-frame alpha sequences were twin-shared, they showed excess low generation probability.

This clonotype was counted at least ten times. Antigen unknown. This CDR3 region has 16 residues. The V gene lost 0 bases and the J gene lost 3 bases, with 15 bases spanning the gap. Germline V gene lookup returns CDR1 LGHNA and CDR2 YSLEER. TCRdb itself ran the 5' RACE reads through MiXCR, one entry per CDR3 protein. The repertoire has 300,000 or so distinct CDR3 sequences, 8% to 9.5% of them found once; the top ten carry approximately 6.5%. This same sample was also part of a study on yellow fever vaccine responses in identical twins. This second study says: Twins reportedly mounted vaccine T cell responses that seemed partly convergent, partly personalized.

The chain carries TRBV4-3 and TRBJ2-7; weak D call: TRBD1 (6 bases). The specimen was CD8+ T cells sorted from blood. This receptor was identified in a woman aged 18-29 years in good health. CDR3 in DNA: TGCGCCAGCAGCCAAGATTTCACAGGGTCTGGCTACGAGCAGTACTTC. Translating it yields CASSQDFTGSGYEQYF.